The 9 T cell receptor beta chains listed next were all sequenced from one sample in a study of T cells after yellow fever vaccination. MiXCR, applied by TCRdb to the 5' RACE reads, yields one record per CDR3 protein. This sample has 250,000 to 400,000 distinct CDR3 sequences, with 4.1% found just once. Sequencing was performed on PBMCs, taken 5 days after the yellow fever booster vaccination. These receptors were taken from a man younger than 35 who received the YFV17D yellow fever vaccine.

The genes are TRBV9 and TRBJ1-6, with 7 bases matching TRBD1. Germline CDR1 and CDR2: SGDLS and YYNGEE. The CDR3 extends over 15 amino acids. Germline trimming cut 3 bases from V and 5 bases from J; bases unmatched to any gene: 5. Here the CDR3 DNA reads TGTGCCAGCAGCGCGACAGGGTTTGATAATTCACCCCTCCACTTT. This encodes CASSATGFDNSPLHF.

This clonotype was detected many times. The chain employs TRBV5-1 and TRBJ2-3; the match to TRBD2 covers 11 bases. The junction had 7 bases not matched to a gene; V was cut back by 5 bases and J by 5 bases. Germline-derived CDR1 and CDR2 are SGHRS and YFSETQ. The length of the CDR3 is 15 residues. DNA of the CDR3: TGCGCCAGCAGTTTGACTAGCGGGGTCGTAGATACGCAGTATTTT. As protein: CASSLTSGVVDTQYF.

The rearrangement joins TRBV10-3 to TRBJ1-6, with D possibly matching TRBD1 (5 bases). V dropped 3 bases and J dropped 5 bases, with 8 bases sitting between them. The CDR3 runs to 14 residues. Per the germline V gene, CDR1 is ENHRY and CDR2 is SYGVKD. CDR3 DNA: TGTGCCATCAGTGACCCCAGGGATAATTCACCCCTCCACTTT. Protein product: CAISDPRDNSPLHF.

This clonotype appeared a few times. This chain links TRBV5-4 with TRBJ2-5; 11 nucleotides match TRBD2. V shed 4 bases, J shed 4 bases, and the junction held 6 bases outside the gene matches. The CDR3 consists of 15 residues. CDR1 is SGHNT, CDR2 YYREEE, per germline (reference sequence). The CDR3 DNA is TGTGCCAGCAGCCCGATAGCGGGGGGGGGAGAGACCCAGTACTTC. It codes for CASSPIAGGGETQYF.

The sample holds a few counts of this clonotype. The CDR3 protein is CASRIQGSYGYTF. The DNA of the CDR3 is TGTGCCAGCAGGATACAGGGGAGCTATGGCTACACCTTC. J is TRBJ1-2 and V is TRBV6-5; TRBD1 agrees at 7 bases. Germline CDR1 is MNHEY and CDR2 is SVGAGI. This CDR3 comprises 13 residues. V lost 6 bases to trimming and J lost 4 bases; unmatched junction nucleotides: 5.

The chain links TRBV28 to TRBJ1-2; 7 bases match TRBD1. The CDR3 contains 16 residues. Germline lookup yields CDR1 MDHEN and CDR2 SYDVKM. The V and J ends lost 2 bases and 1 base, in that order; junction bases with no gene match: 7. CDR3 sequence: CASSLRSTGINYGYTF. CDR3 in DNA: TGTGCCAGCAGTTTAAGGTCGACAGGGATTAACTATGGCTACACCTTC.

The V and J genes are TRBV20-1 and TRBJ2-6; perhaps D is TRBD1 or TRBD2 (5 bases each). The CDR3 is 14 amino acids. The V gene lost 2 bases and the J gene lost 4 bases, with 9 bases spanning the gap. CDR1 is DFQATT, CDR2 SNEGSKA, per germline (reference sequence). The CDR3 loop reads CSARSGTGANVLTF. DNA for the CDR3: TGCAGTGCTAGATCGGGGACCGGGGCCAACGTCCTGACTTTC.

The chain recombines TRBV6-1 with TRBJ2-5, with 9 nucleotides matching TRBD1. The ends lost 5 bases at V and 3 bases at J; junction bases unmatched: 4. This CDR3 has 14 residues. CDR1 is MNHNS and CDR2 is SASEGT in the germline V gene. The CDR3 DNA is TGTGCCAGCAGTAGACAGGGGGTGGAAGAGACCCAGTACTTC. Residues: CASSRQGVEETQYF.

This clonotype was recorded at least ten times. V gene TRBV29-1 combines with J gene TRBJ1-2, with a tentative D call TRBD1 (6 bases). Trimming shortened V by 7 bases and J by 7 bases, and 16 bases separated the two germline ends. Germline V gene lookup returns CDR1 SQVTM and CDR2 ANQGSEA. CDR3 length equals 12 residues. The CDR3 loop is CSGLQGPSGYTF. CDR3 sequence (DNA): TGCAGCGGCCTACAGGGCCCTAGTGGCTACACCTTC.